This T cell receptor (beta chain) was recorded in a study of T cells in Graves' hyperthyroidism and ophthalmopathy (dated by TCRdb to about 2019). With respect to the entire study: Peripheral blood samples were taken at the time of initial diagnosis, prior to any treatment. To identify TCR V-J signatures that set the groups apart, the researchers used a discovery cohort of about a hundred patients, made up of 40 to 45 with Graves' ophthalmopathy and approximately 57 with stable Graves' hyperthyroidism. In addition, the study compared T-cell repertoires in thyroid tissue and in blood from six Graves' hyperthyroidism patients. Following sampling, methimazole starting at 30 mg daily was given to hyperthyroidism patients, and high-dose intravenous methylprednisolone was given to ophthalmopathy patients. According to the paper, TCR Vbeta CDR3 sequencing was carried out on 135 peripheral blood samples, which came from around 43 ophthalmopathy, some 73 hyperthyroidism and some 17 progressor patients. An independent validation cohort of some 18 hyperthyroidism patients and 17 patients who later progressed to ophthalmopathy tested prospective prediction of ophthalmopathy. For training and testing, the 80 to 100 patients in the discovery cohort were randomly divided in a 7:3 ratio.

A patient counted as having stable Graves' hyperthyroidism if no progression to ophthalmopathy occurred over 18 months of follow-up. Hyperthyroidism patients were aged 18 to 65 years and newly diagnosed, with disease duration of less than 2 months. Exclusion was applied to patients with uncontrolled infections, other autoimmune diseases, pregnancy or lactation. Diagnoses relied on clinical symptoms, serum thyroxine and TRAb, thyroid ultrasound and orbital computed tomography. Ficoll-Paque density gradient centrifugation was used to isolate PBMCs from approximately 10 ml of fresh peripheral blood. Trizol reagent was used to extract total RNA, and RNA quality was then checked on an Agilent 2100 Bioanalyzer. CDR1 and CDR2 were assigned from the germline V gene (reference sequence) as SEHNR and FQNEAQ. From the cysteine through the phenylalanine, the CDR3 covers 13 amino acids. Solely the CDR3 DNA is kept, with 39 bases framed from the first base. V is reduced by 4 bases and J by 8 bases, leaving a spacing of 12 bases between them.

This clonotype appeared many times. Which antigen it targets is not known. Per-nucleotide qualities are absent, and no much larger clonotype sits a single base away. Study-wide conclusions, independent of this receptor: In validation, progression to ophthalmopathy was predicted by the model with around 71% sensitivity and 72% to 85% specificity, a median of around 6.5 months before onset. Sample size was not statistically predetermined, and investigators were not blinded to group allocation. Ophthalmopathy was separated from stable hyperthyroidism by a 13 V-J signature model, with roughly 88% sensitivity and about 81% specificity obtained in cross-validation and 80%/75% obtained in testing. Most expanded thyroid clonotypes (frequency above 0.001) were also found in blood, which suggests that blood repertoires may mirror thyroid immune responses.

Amplification of TCR beta CDR3 regions was carried out from RNA transcripts. For the first round of RT-PCR on the TCR CDR3, the HTBI primer set was used together with the Qiagen OneStep RT-PCR kit. Libraries were constructed in a second round of multiplex PCR, after which size selection and purification were performed. Paired-end sequencing of the libraries was performed with 100 bp reads on an Illumina HiSeq2000. Per the authors' processing: SOAPnuke was used to process the raw data, with reads discarded if the reads contained adapters or uncalled bases, had a mean Phred below 15, or lacked an exact constant-primer or identifier match. High-quality paired reads were merged with COPE v1.2.5, and unique nucleotide sequences were defined as clonotypes. Clonotypes were aligned to IMGT TRBV, TRBD and TRBJ reference segments using MiTCR v1.1. Only V-J combinations with frequency above 0.0001, covering 99% to 99.2% of repertoires, were analysed. A TCS score was defined as the ratio of F50 (clonal expansion) to E x V (chaos), with BLOSUM62-based TCRdist applied between CDR3 peptides within each V-J. Welch's t-statistics and random forest reduced approximately 520 V-J features to 13, which were used in a naive Bayes classifier (R e1071). Using fastp at Q25 and MiXCR, TCRdb reprocessed the public reads and kept productive beta chains. When rows share a CDR3 protein, they turn into one entry using the most common DNA and genes. These V and J calls are TCRdb output, not the study's own analysis. This sample comprises approximately 640,000 distinct CDR3 sequences, around 15% of them detected only once. 3.5% to 4% of the sample is in the top ten clones.

This receptor chain uses TRBV7-9 and TRBJ2-1; the D gene is not confidently resolved. The sequence was obtained from a woman in her thirties with Graves' hyperthyroidism. The sample taken for sequencing was blood. The nucleotide sequence reads TGTGCCAGCAGCTCCGATTGGAGCGATGAGCAGTTCTTC. It encodes CASSSDWSDEQFF.